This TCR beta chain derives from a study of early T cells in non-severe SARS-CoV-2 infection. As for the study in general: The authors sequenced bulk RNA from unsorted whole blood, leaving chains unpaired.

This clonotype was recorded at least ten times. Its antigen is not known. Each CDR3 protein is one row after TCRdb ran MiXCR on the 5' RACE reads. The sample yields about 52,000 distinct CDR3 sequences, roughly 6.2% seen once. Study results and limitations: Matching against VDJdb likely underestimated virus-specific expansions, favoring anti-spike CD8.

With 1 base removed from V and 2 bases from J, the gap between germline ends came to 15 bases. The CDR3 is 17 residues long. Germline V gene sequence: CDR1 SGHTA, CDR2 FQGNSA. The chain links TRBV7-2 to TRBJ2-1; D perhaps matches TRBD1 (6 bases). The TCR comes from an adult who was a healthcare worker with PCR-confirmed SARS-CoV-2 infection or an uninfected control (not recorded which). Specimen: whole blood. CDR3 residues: CASSLVPGQPAYNEQFF. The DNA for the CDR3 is TGTGCCAGCAGCTTAGTTCCGGGACAACCGGCCTACAATGAGCAGTTCTTC.